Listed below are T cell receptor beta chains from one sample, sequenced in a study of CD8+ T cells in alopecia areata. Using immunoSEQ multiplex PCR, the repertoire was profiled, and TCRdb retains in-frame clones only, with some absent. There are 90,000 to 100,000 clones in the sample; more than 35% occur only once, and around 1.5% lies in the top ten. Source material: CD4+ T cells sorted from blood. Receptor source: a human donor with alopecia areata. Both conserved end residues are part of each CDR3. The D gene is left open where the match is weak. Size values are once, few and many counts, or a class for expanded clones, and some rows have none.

CASSYRDRGYEQYF,TGTGCCAGCAGCTACCGGGACAGGGGCTACGAGCAGTACTTC,-,TRBJ2-7,TRBD1,TRBV5-4
CASSLQGADYNEQFF,TGTGCCAGCAGCTTACAGGGGGCCGACTACAATGAGCAGTTCTTC,few,TRBJ2-1,TRBD1,TRBV9
CASNRRNNEQFF,TGTGCCAGTAACAGGAGAAACAATGAGCAGTTCTTC,-,TRBJ2-1,-,TRBV28
CAWGIAGVAADTQYF,TGTGCCTGGGGAATAGCGGGAGTGGCAGCAGATACGCAGTATTTT,-,TRBJ2-3,TRBD2,TRBV30
CASSTGPGTGGNSPLHF,TGTGCCAGTAGTACCGGGCCCGGGACAGGGGGTAATTCACCCCTCCACTTT,few,TRBJ1-6,TRBD1,TRBV19
CASKTGGNTGELFF,TGCGCCAGCAAAACGGGGGGTAACACCGGGGAGCTGTTTTTT,-,TRBJ2-2,TRBD2,TRBV5-1
CASRRDRGTYEQYF,TGTGCCAGCAGGAGGGACAGGGGGACCTACGAGCAGTACTTC,-,TRBJ2-7,TRBD1,TRBV6-5
CSVEGDASGVGYEQYF,TGCAGCGTTGAAGGGGATGCTAGCGGGGTTGGCTACGAGCAGTACTTC,-,TRBJ2-7,TRBD2,TRBV29-1
CASSLLGQGASDTQYF,TGCGCCAGCAGCTTGTTGGGACAGGGGGCCTCAGATACGCAGTATTTT,few,TRBJ2-3,TRBD1,TRBV5-1
CASSYSQGRQPQHF,TGTGCCAGCAGTTACTCGCAGGGGCGTCAGCCCCAGCATTTT,-,TRBJ1-5,-,TRBV6-5
CASSPNGRLAVF,TGTGCCAGCAGCCCGAACGGCCGACTAGCCGTCTTC,few,TRBJ2-1,TRBD2,TRBV28
CASSYTWGQGGEQYF,TGTGCCAGCAGTTACACGTGGGGACAGGGTGGAGAGCAGTACTTC,many,TRBJ2-7,TRBD1,TRBV6-5
CASSPTGYGYTF,TGTGCCAGCAGCCCCACTGGCTATGGCTACACCTTC,-,TRBJ1-2,-,TRBV7-9
CASSVVHLAGVVEQFF,TGTGCCAGCAGCGTAGTGCACCTAGCGGGAGTAGTTGAGCAGTTCTTC,-,TRBJ2-1,TRBD2,TRBV9
CAWSVYFAGEGNQPQHF,TGTGCCTGGAGTGTGTATTTCGCAGGGGAGGGCAATCAGCCCCAGCATTTT,-,TRBJ1-5,-,TRBV30
CASSYLTGGAYGYTF,TGTGCCAGCAGTTACCTGACAGGGGGTGCATATGGCTACACCTTC,once,TRBJ1-2,TRBD1,TRBV6-5
CASSQDGAQETQYF,TGCGCCAGCAGCCAAGACGGCGCGCAAGAGACCCAGTACTTC,few,TRBJ2-5,-,TRBV4-3
CASSPTTAQPQHF,TGTGCCAGCAGCCCTACAACTGCTCAGCCCCAGCATTTT,few,TRBJ1-5,-,TRBV9
CASRIGGTALHF,TGTGCCAGCAGGATCGGGGGAACGGCCCTCCACTTT,-,TRBJ1-6,-,TRBV2
CSVALTGKGKETQYF,TGCAGCGTGGCCCTCACGGGGAAGGGAAAAGAGACCCAGTACTTC,-,TRBJ2-5,-,TRBV29-1
CASSLRGYNEQFF,TGCGCCAGCAGCTTGAGGGGGTACAATGAGCAGTTCTTC,-,TRBJ2-1,-,TRBV5-1
CASSQARMDTQYF,TGCGCCAGCAGCCAAGCGCGGATGGATACGCAGTATTTT,-,TRBJ2-3,-,TRBV4-1
CASSQDQGLAGRYSYEQYF,TGCGCCAGCAGCCAAGATCAGGGACTAGCGGGCCGCTACTCCTACGAGCAGTACTTC,-,TRBJ2-7,TRBD2,TRBV4-1
CASRKDRNTEAFF,TGTGCCAGCAGGAAAGACAGGAACACTGAAGCTTTCTTT,-,TRBJ1-1,-,TRBV7-2
CASSLVRAGEQYF,TGTGCCAGCAGCTTAGTTCGGGCGGGCGAGCAGTACTTC,-,TRBJ2-7,-,TRBV11-1
CASTNGRGDTEAFF,TGTGCCAGCACCAACGGTCGGGGGGACACTGAAGCTTTCTTT,few,TRBJ1-1,-,TRBV6-5
CSVDSGQGPNEQFF,TGCAGCGTTGATTCGGGACAGGGTCCCAATGAGCAGTTCTTC,few,TRBJ2-1,TRBD1,TRBV29-1
CASSLSGPAKNIQYF,TGCGCCAGCAGCTTGTCTGGGCCAGCCAAAAACATTCAGTACTTC,-,TRBJ2-4,-,TRBV5-1
CASSLAGGIYGEQFF,TGTGCCAGCAGTTTAGCAGGGGGAATCTACGGTGAGCAGTTCTTC,-,TRBJ2-1,TRBD1,TRBV27
CSVAGGTGEQFF,TGCAGCGTTGCGGGCGGGACGGGTGAGCAGTTCTTC,-,TRBJ2-1,-,TRBV29-1